The 27 T cell receptor beta chains below come from one sample, sequenced in a study of blood T cell repertoires in COVID-19. Produced via immunoSEQ multiplex PCR; TCRdb's table is partial and in-frame only. The sample holds about 130,000 clones, about 80% seen once. What was sequenced was peripheral blood. The source is a woman aged 45 to 65 with acute or convalescent COVID-19.

In this sample, this clone turned up a few times. The chain is built from TRBV2 and TRBJ1-5, with a tentative D call TRBD1 (6 bases). The CDR3 is made up of 14 amino acids. Germline V gene data show CDR1 as SNHLY and CDR2 as FYNNEI. Deletions cut 7 bases from V and 0 bases from J, with 10 bases between. The CDR3 region is CASTGAYSNQPQHF. The CDR3 DNA reads TGTGCCAGCACAGGGGCGTATAGCAATCAGCCCCAGCATTTT.

This clone is a singleton in its sample. This chain uses TRBV11-3 with TRBJ2-3; 8 bases are a match to TRBD2. The V segment lost 1 base and the J segment 4 bases; nucleotides outside the gene matches: 4. Germline CDR1 reads SGHNT; CDR2 reads YENEEA. This CDR3 comprises 15 residues. Here the CDR3 DNA reads TGTGCCAGCAGCTTAGCGGGAGGGATAGCAGATACGCAGTATTTT. Its protein product is CASSLAGGIADTQYF.

The chain links TRBV6-6 to TRBJ2-5, with 8 bases that match TRBD1. The CDR3 is made up of 12 amino acids. Germline V gene data show CDR1 as MNHNY and CDR2 as SVGAGI (reference sequence). With V trimmed by 6 bases and J by 4 bases, 1 base remained unmatched. For the CDR3, the DNA is TGTGCCAGCAGGACAGGGGCAGAGACCCAGTACTTC. Translating it yields CASRTGAETQYF.

This chain joins TRBV5-1 and TRBJ1-1; no reliable D call. The germline V and J ends were trimmed by 1 base and 4 bases, with 11 bases remaining between them. In germline, CDR1 is SGHRS, CDR2 YFSETQ. This CDR3 is 14 amino acids long. Written as DNA, the CDR3 is TGCGCCAGCAGCTTGTGGCAAGGCGGCACTGAAGCTTTCTTT. This codes for CASSLWQGGTEAFF.

The chain is built from TRBV28 and TRBJ1-2, with D perhaps matching TRBD1 (5 bases). The CDR3 has 12 amino acids. The germline CDR1 and CDR2 sequences are MDHEN and SYDVKM. V lost 6 bases, J lost 4 bases, and 9 bases lay in between. In nucleotides, the CDR3 is TGTGCCAGCAGGGGGGGGAGCTATGGCTACACCTTC. Residues: CASRGGSYGYTF.

This chain joins TRBV7-2 and TRBJ1-5; 9 bases align to TRBD1. J gave up 6 bases and V 6 bases, and 12 bases lay outside the gene matches. The CDR3 covers 16 residues. Germline CDR1 SGHTA, CDR2 FQGNSA. CDR3 residues: CASSRDRASSGQPQHF. DNA of the CDR3: TGTGCCAGCAGTCGGGACAGGGCCTCCTCAGGTCAGCCCCAGCATTTT.

The chain couples TRBV15 to TRBJ2-3; TRBD2 is a possible D gene (6 bases). Germline CDR1 LNHNV, CDR2 YYDKDF (reference sequence). The CDR3 covers 16 residues. The V and J ends lost 5 bases and 4 bases respectively, with 19 bases between them. The CDR3 loop is CATSPRGGGIADTQYF. In DNA, the CDR3 is TGTGCCACCAGCCCCCGGGGTGGAGGGATTGCAGATACGCAGTATTTT. The entire variable domain, with the rest obtained from reference TRBV15 and TRBJ2-3, is as follows: DAMVIQNPRYQVTQFGKPVTLSCSQTLNHNVMYWYQQKSSQAPKLLFHYYDKDFNNEADTPDNFQSRRPNTSFCFLDIRSPGLGDTAMYLCATSPRGGGIADTQYFGPGTRLTVL.

Only one count was recorded for this clone. The chain carries TRBV3-1 (or the pseudogene TRBV3-2) and TRBJ1-5; D not certain. Germline assignment: CDR1 LGHDT and CDR2 YNNKEL (reference sequence). CDR3 length: 13 residues. The V gene lost 1 base and the J gene lost 4 bases, with 5 bases spanning the gap. The CDR3 DNA reads TGTGCCAGCAGCCAAGCGCTAAATCAGCCCCAGCATTTT. It specifies CASSQALNQPQHF.

To note about this clone: Distinct nucleotide sequences in the sample also encode this CDR3. The CDR3 region is CASSPLQGRTDTQYF. The CDR3 region has the DNA TGTGCCAGCTCACCGTTACAGGGGAGGACAGATACGCAGTATTTT. The chain uses TRBV18 and TRBJ2-3; the D gene is possibly TRBD1 (7 bases). V shed 3 bases and J shed 3 bases, with 13 bases lying between them. This CDR3 has 15 amino acids. Looked up from germline, CDR1 is KGHSH and CDR2 is LQKENI.

This sequence joins TRBV7-6 and TRBJ1-1, with D perhaps TRBD1 (6 bases). The CDR3 covers 13 residues. Germline CDR1 is SGHVS and CDR2 is FNYEAQ. V shed 4 bases and J shed 1 base, with 7 bases lying between them. The CDR3 spells CASSSDRNTEAFF. CDR3 nucleotides: TGTGCCAGCAGCTCGGACAGGAACACTGAAGCTTTCTTT.

The sample holds one count of this clone. V is TRBV9 and J is TRBJ1-1, with 9 bases lining up with TRBD1. This CDR3 spans 17 amino acids. From germline, CDR1 is SGDLS and CDR2 YYNGEE. Trimming took 0 bases from V and 0 from J; bases not matched to a gene: 6. The CDR3 spells CASSVGDRVNMNTEAFF. CDR3 coding DNA: TGTGCCAGCAGCGTAGGGGACAGGGTCAACATGAACACTGAAGCTTTCTTT.

This chain uses TRBV9 with TRBJ2-3; a weak D match, TRBD1 (6 bases). The CDR3 contains 13 residues. V was pared by 3 bases and J by 6 bases, with 11 bases between. CDR1 is SGDLS, CDR2 YYNGEE, per germline. The CDR3 loop is CASSGYREDTQYF. The CDR3 DNA is TGTGCCAGCAGCGGTTACAGGGAGGATACGCAGTATTTT.

J is TRBJ2-2 and V is TRBV9; TRBD1 aligns across 7 bases. Germline V gene sequence: CDR1 SGDLS, CDR2 YYNGEE. V gave up 4 bases and J gave up 4 bases; unmatched junction bases: 7. The CDR3 loop spans 15 amino acids. CDR3 bases: TGTGCCAGCAGCAAGGGGGCGGGTATCACCGGGGAGCTGTTTTTT. This translates into CASSKGAGITGELFF.

The CDR3 sequence: CASSIGTNTDTQYF. The CDR3 bases are TGTGCCAGCAGCATCGGGACTAACACAGATACGCAGTATTTT. V usage is TRBV9 and J usage is TRBJ2-3, with 7 nucleotides matching TRBD2. The germline CDR1 and CDR2 sequences are SGDLS and YYNGEE. V shed 4 bases and J 2 bases; nucleotides not matched to a gene: 4. The CDR3 totals 14 residues.

The chain has TRBV28 and TRBJ1-4; D gene ambiguous. V lost 6 bases, J lost 3 bases, and 5 bases lay in between. The V gene's germline CDR1 is MDHEN and CDR2 SYDVKM. There are 12 residues in the CDR3. The CDR3 nucleotides read TGTGCCAGCAGGTTCTCTAATGAAAAACTGTTTTTT. Its protein is CASRFSNEKLFF.

The V call is TRBV9, the J call TRBJ1-4; D might be TRBD1 (6 bases). Trimming left V 3 bases short and J 7 bases short, with 16 bases between. The CDR3 consists of 15 residues. Germline V gives CDR1 SGDLS, CDR2 YYNGEE. The CDR3 is CASSGSGTRGEKLFF. The CDR3 coding sequence is TGTGCCAGCAGCGGGTCAGGGACAAGAGGTGAAAAACTGTTTTTT.

V gene TRBV6-1 combines with J gene TRBJ2-1; tentative D call: TRBD1 (6 bases). The CDR3 runs to 16 residues. Germline loops: CDR1 MNHNS, CDR2 SASEGT. Trimming removed 4 bases at V and 0 bases at J, with 13 bases between. The CDR3: CASSGQVFSSYNEQFF. In DNA form, the CDR3 reads TGTGCCAGCAGTGGACAGGTTTTTAGCTCCTACAATGAGCAGTTCTTC.

This rearrangement joins TRBV4-1 to TRBJ1-4, with D tentatively TRBD1 (5 bases). The CDR3 has 15 amino acids. The germline V and J ends were trimmed by 4 bases and 8 bases, with 17 bases remaining between them. Germline CDR1 is MGHRA and CDR2 is YSYEKL. CDR3 DNA sequence: TGCGCCAGCAGCCGCGGGACTCTGGGAGGAGAAAAACTGTTTTTT. Its protein is CASSRGTLGGEKLFF.

V gene TRBV7-9 combines with J gene TRBJ2-7, with D hard to call. The CDR3 runs 13 residues. CDR1 and CDR2 from the germline V gene are SEHNR and FQNEAQ (reference sequence). The V end was cut by 5 bases, the J end by 2 bases, with 10 bases between. The CDR3 is CASSDDTPYEQYF. The CDR3, as DNA: TGTGCCAGCAGCGACGACACTCCCTACGAGCAGTACTTC.

The CDR3 loop is CASSLGARTGAFF. The CDR3 bases are TGTGCCAGCAGTTTAGGGGCTCGGACAGGGGCTTTCTTT. V and J are TRBV27 and TRBJ1-1; 8 bases agree with TRBD1. Germline V gene lookup returns CDR1 MNHEY and CDR2 SMNVEV (reference sequence). The CDR3 runs to 13 residues. After removal of 2 bases from V and 11 bases from J, the junction contained 7 bases not matched to a gene.

A few counts support this clone. The chain links TRBV7-9 to TRBJ2-7; D is perhaps TRBD1 (5 bases). Trimming left V 5 bases short and J 5 bases short, with 16 bases between. The CDR3 has 14 residues. Per germline, CDR1 SEHNR and CDR2 FQNEAQ (reference sequence). CDR3: CASSQDMERNEQYF. The CDR3 region has the DNA TGTGCCAGCAGCCAGGACATGGAACGAAACGAGCAGTACTTC.

The V and J genes are TRBV6-1 and TRBJ2-1; 13 nucleotides align to TRBD2. V dropped 2 bases and J dropped 6; count of bases not matched to a gene: 7. The CDR3 consists of 17 residues. Germline CDR1 MNHNS, CDR2 SASEGT. CDR3 sequence (DNA): TGTGCCAGCAGTGAATTAAGGACTAGCGGGAGAGGCAATGAGCAGTTCTTC. Residues: CASSELRTSGRGNEQFF.

This chain connects TRBV30 to TRBJ1-2, with a tentative D call TRBD1 (5 bases). Trimming shortened V by 1 base and J by 0 bases, and 9 bases separated the two germline ends. The CDR3 has 14 residues. Germline CDR1 and CDR2: GTSNPN and SVGIG (reference sequence). The CDR3 loop reads CAWSAQGSNYGYTF. The CDR3 nucleotides are TGTGCCTGGAGTGCCCAGGGTTCTAACTATGGCTACACCTTC.

This clone occurred once. The chain's CDR3 is CASSGRATYGYTF. In DNA form, the CDR3 reads TGTGCCAGCAGTGGGAGGGCTACCTATGGCTACACCTTC. J is TRBJ1-2 and V is TRBV2; no clear D gene. Trimming shortened V by 4 bases and J by 4 bases, and 10 bases separated the two germline ends. The CDR3 length is 13 residues. Germline-derived CDR1 and CDR2 are SNHLY and FYNNEI.

CDR3 coding DNA: TGTGCCAGCAGTTACCCGCCGGACATCGGGTCCGGGGAGCTGTTTTTT. Its protein product is CASSYPPDIGSGELFF. V gene TRBV6-5 combines with J gene TRBJ2-2; D possibly corresponds to TRBD1 (5 bases). Germline assignment: CDR1 MNHEY and CDR2 SVGAGI. Trimming pared 2 bases from V and 6 bases from J, leaving 16 bases between. This CDR3 is built from 16 residues.

The V call is TRBV6-4, the J call TRBJ2-3, with D hard to call. Germline loops: CDR1 MRHNA, CDR2 SNTAGT. This CDR3 region has 15 residues. V was clipped by 3 bases and J by 4 bases, with 14 bases between them. CDR3 DNA sequence: TGTGCCAGCAGTGAATCGTCCGCTAAAGCAGATACGCAGTATTTT. Its protein product is CASSESSAKADTQYF.

The chain uses TRBV9 and TRBJ2-1; 11 bases fit TRBD2. V dropped 4 bases and J dropped 10; count of bases not matched to a gene: 13. Germline CDR1 SGDLS, CDR2 YYNGEE. There are 16 residues in the CDR3. The CDR3 loop reads CASSKDHSGGAREQFF. The CDR3 DNA reads as TGTGCCAGCAGCAAAGACCATAGCGGGGGGGCAAGGGAGCAGTTCTTC.